This T cell receptor beta chain was documented in a study of T cells in women clearing cervical HPV infection. Profiling relied on immunoSEQ multiplex PCR, and the TCRdb table lists in-frame clones only, not all of them. The table counts about 23,000 clones; approximately 25% lies in the top ten. As concerns this clone: The read comes to an end 3 residues before the CDR3 does, leaving the germline J gene to fill in the end.

V trimming: 7 bases; J trimming: 2 bases; junction bases outside the gene matches: 5. The CDR3 contains 15 residues. Germline assignment: CDR1 KGHSH and CDR2 LQKENI. The sequenced material came from blood buffy coat. The clonotype originates from a woman between 18 and 70 years old with a cervical HPV16 infection that either progressed to CIN3+ or cleared (not recorded which). The chain has TRBV18 and TRBJ2-2, with TRBD2 matching 9 bases. Partial CDR3 DNA: TGTGCCAGCTTGGCGGGACTAGCAAACACCGGGGAG. Its translation is CASLAGLANTGE. The entire CDR3 protein is CASLAGLANTGELFF. Full variable domain (missing parts from reference TRBV18 and TRBJ2-2): NAGVMQNPRHLVRRRGQEARLRCSPMKGHSHVYWYRQLPEEGLKFMVYLQKENIIDESGMPKERFSAEFPKEGPSILRIQQVVRGDSAAYFCASLAGLANTGELFFGEGSRLTVL.